This T cell receptor (beta chain) was sequenced in a study of cytotoxic CD8 clonotypes in ibrutinib-treated CLL. About the research overall: Recorded responses included about 25 partial and 2 complete; following median approximately 68 months, approximately 15 stayed remitted and about 12 progressed. Productive templates per sample averaged roughly 270,000; productive rearrangements, 80,000 to 95,000.

Germline-derived CDR1 and CDR2 are MNHEY and SMNVEV (reference sequence). The V and J ends lost 2 bases and 2 bases, in that order; junction bases with no gene match: 4. The CDR3 extends over 15 amino acids. Study-wide findings and caveats: The public clonotypes identified were infrequent and showed contraction or stability on treatment. Measured clonality at baseline was greater than in age-matched healthy donors and tracked with circulating CD8+ T-cell counts.

Assay: immunoSEQ multiplex PCR; the TCRdb copy retains only in-frame clones and omits some. The sample has tens of thousands of clones; roughly four fifths are singletons. Of note for this clone: Its matching antigen is unknown.

The specimen comprised PBMCs, sampled before ibrutinib treatment. V is TRBV27 and J is TRBJ1-1; 8 nucleotides match TRBD1. This clonotype was sampled from a human donor with chronic lymphocytic leukemia. CDR3 sequence (DNA): TGTGCCAGCAGTTTAACAGGGGGAGTTAACACTGAAGCTTTCTTT. It codes for CASSLTGGVNTEAFF.